The entry that follows covers one TCR beta chain sequence. This record belongs to a study of control samples from healthy donors and cancer patients. V dropped 5 bases and J dropped 0 bases, with 15 bases sitting between them. Germline-derived CDR1 and CDR2 are SEHNR and FQNEAQ (reference sequence). This CDR3 has 16 amino acids. The method was immunoSEQ multiplex PCR; TCRdb's version includes in-frame clones alone and lacks a portion of them. The data contain fewer than 200,000 clones, about 90% of them seen just once; the ten biggest clones take up around 1.4%. Input material: blood. The chain links TRBV7-9 to TRBJ2-3, with D perhaps assigned TRBD1 or TRBD2 (6 bases each). The TCR originated in a woman aged 50 to 60 in good health. The CDR3 DNA reads as TGTGCCAGCAGCGCGTCGCGGGGACAAAGCACAGATACGCAGTATTTT. Its protein is CASSASRGQSTDTQYF.